Below, 10 T cell receptor beta chains from the same sample are listed, as sequenced in a study of cytomegalovirus exposure and HLA in healthy donors. The PCR used 60 Vbeta and 13 Jbeta primers. Using immunoSEQ multiplex PCR, the repertoire was profiled, and TCRdb retains in-frame clones only, with some absent. Found here are over 150,000 clones, around 75% of them singletons; the top ten hold 1.3% to 1.5%. The specimen sequenced was PBMCs. Receptors were obtained from a man between 18 and 35 years old in good health and CMV-seronegative.

V usage is TRBV13 and J usage is TRBJ1-1, with unresolved D. V lost 2 bases to trimming and J lost 7 bases, with 17 bases between them. In germline, CDR1 is PRHDT, CDR2 FYEKMQ (reference sequence). The length of the CDR3 is 15 residues. In nucleotides, the CDR3 is TGTGCCAGCAGCTTAATCCACTACGGGGTCGGTGAAGCTTTCTTT. This gives the protein CASSLIHYGVGEAFF.

The V and J genes are TRBV5-4 and TRBJ1-2; 7 bases agree with TRBD1. V gave up 1 base and J gave up 5 bases; unmatched junction bases: 8. CDR1 and CDR2 (germline): SGHNT, YYREEE (reference sequence). The CDR3 has 15 amino acids. The CDR3 sequence: CASSLSEGAGYGYTF. The CDR3 DNA follows: TGTGCCAGCAGCTTGTCGGAGGGGGCGGGGTATGGCTACACCTTC.

This chain links TRBV2 with TRBJ1-1, with D maybe TRBD1 (5 bases). CDR1 and CDR2 (germline): SNHLY, FYNNEI. The CDR3 covers 17 residues. V shed 6 bases and J shed 3 bases, with 23 bases lying between them. Here the CDR3 reads CASSLREGPEGHTEAFF. CDR3 DNA: TGTGCCAGCAGCCTCAGGGAGGGACCTGAGGGCCACACTGAAGCTTTCTTT.

This sequence joins TRBV7-8 and TRBJ2-1, with TRBD2 matching over 7 bases. CDR3 length equals 16 residues. J lost 4 bases, V lost 1 base, and 7 bases had no gene match. The germline V gene has CDR1 SGHVS and CDR2 FQNEAQ. CDR3 in amino acids: CASSLVISGLYNEQFF. DNA of the CDR3: TGTGCCAGCAGCTTAGTTATTAGCGGGCTATACAATGAGCAGTTCTTC. The whole variable domain, remainder taken from reference TRBV7-8 and TRBJ2-1, is GAGVSQSPRYKVAKRGQDVALRCDPISGHVSLFWYQQALGQGPEFLTYFQNEAQLDKSGLPSDRFFAERPEGSVSTLKIQRTQQEDSAVYLCASSLVISGLYNEQFFGPGTRLTVL.

CDR3 residues: CASSQDPPGVTGELFF. In DNA, the CDR3 is TGCGCCAGCAGCCAAGACCCCCCAGGGGTTACCGGGGAGCTGTTTTTT. The chain carries TRBV4-3 and TRBJ2-2; TRBD1 is a possible D gene (6 bases). V was cut by 0 bases and J by 5 bases, with 13 bases left in between. The CDR3 extends over 16 amino acids. Looked up from germline, CDR1 is LGHNA and CDR2 is YSLEER.

The genes are TRBV27 and TRBJ2-2; D might be TRBD1 (5 bases). There are 12 residues in the CDR3. V was cut by 5 bases and J by 8 bases, with 9 bases left in between. The germline V gene encodes CDR1 MNHEY and CDR2 SMNVEV (reference sequence). In nucleotides, the CDR3 is TGTGCCAGCAGTCATGACAGAGGGGAGCTGTTTTTT. It encodes CASSHDRGELFF.

The genes are TRBV15 and TRBJ2-5; D uncertain. This CDR3 comprises 13 residues. Germline CDR1 is LNHNV and CDR2 is YYDKDF (reference sequence). V was shortened by 1 base and J by 4 bases, with 7 bases between the two germline ends. Written as DNA, the CDR3 is TGTGCCACCAGCAGAGTTCTTAGAGAGACCCAGTACTTC. Its protein product is CATSRVLRETQYF. Drawing the rest from reference TRBV15 and TRBJ2-5, the complete variable domain is DAMVIQNPRYQVTQFGKPVTLSCSQTLNHNVMYWYQQKSSQAPKLLFHYYDKDFNNEADTPDNFQSRRPNTSFCFLDIRSPGLGDTAMYLCATSRVLRETQYFGPGTRLLVL.

The chain employs TRBV14 and TRBJ2-7; weak D call: TRBD2 (6 bases). Germline CDR1 is SGHDN and CDR2 is FVKESK. Trimming removed 0 bases from V and 1 base from J, with 16 bases in between. The CDR3 spans 17 residues. The CDR3 nucleotides read TGTGCCAGCAGCCAAGATATGAGGCTAGCGCCTTCCTACGAGCAGTACTTC. Its protein product is CASSQDMRLAPSYEQYF. Full variable domain (missing parts from reference TRBV14 and TRBJ2-7): EAGVTQFPSHSVIEKGQTVTLRCDPISGHDNLYWYRRVMGKEIKFLLHFVKESKQDESGMPNNRFLAERTGGTYSTLKVQPAELEDSGVYFCASSQDMRLAPSYEQYFGPGTRLTVT.

The chain joins TRBV6-1 to TRBJ2-3; perhaps TRBD1 as D (6 bases). This CDR3 is built from 14 residues. Trimming pared 5 bases from V and 4 bases from J, leaving 13 bases between. In germline, CDR1 is MNHNS, CDR2 SASEGT. CDR3: CASSPTQGADTQYF. CDR3 in DNA: TGTGCCAGCAGTCCGACACAGGGAGCAGATACGCAGTATTTT.

The genes are TRBV27 and TRBJ2-3, with TRBD2 matching over 14 bases. There are 17 residues in the CDR3. J gave up 6 bases and V 5 bases, and 10 bases lay outside the gene matches. Per the germline V gene, CDR1 is MNHEY and CDR2 is SMNVEV (reference sequence). This chain's CDR3 is CASSPSRRTSGGDTQYF. Written as DNA, the CDR3 is TGTGCCAGCAGTCCATCCCGTCGGACTAGCGGGGGGGATACGCAGTATTTT.